Listed below are T cell receptor beta chains from one sample, sequenced in a study of cytomegalovirus exposure and HLA in healthy donors. Only in-frame clones appear in the TCRdb table, and some are missing; sequencing was by immunoSEQ multiplex PCR. The table has about 140,000 clones, about 61% seen once. The sequenced material came from PBMCs. These receptors all come from a male donor in good health and CMV-seronegative. CDR3s leave out the opening cysteine and the closing phenylalanine or tryptophan. A clone size is listed for some rows: how often the clone was seen (once, few, many), or a class if it is expanded.

size	J	V	CDR3
.	TRBJ2-2	TRBV30	AWGQGFTGELF
.	TRBJ2-2	TRBV19	ASSISANTGELF
.	TRBJ1-1	TRBV14	ASSPGVSVRQGDTEAF
.	TRBJ1-5	TRBV5-4	ASSLPGDNQPQH
few	TRBJ2-1	TRBV7-3	ASSPSGLAGDNEQF
.	TRBJ1-2	TRBV6-1	ASSESPGQENYGYT
.	TRBJ1-2	TRBV5-4	ASSKDRTNYGYT
.	TRBJ1-4	TRBV25-1	ASRGGAQNEKLF
.	TRBJ2-5	TRBV6-4	ASSELAGGETQY
.	TRBJ2-3	TRBV12-5	ASGLTQGWDTQY
few	TRBJ1-1	TRBV4-2	ASSQDGGTGRNTEAF
.	TRBJ1-4	TRBV6-5	ASSYSVTGGGEKLF
.	TRBJ1-2	TRBV29-1	SVDRVGYT
.	TRBJ2-7	TRBV7-2	ASSLALRGKDEQY
.	TRBJ1-5	TRBV6-6	ASKRGGPPQH
.	TRBJ2-7	TRBV7-9	ASSLRTGMSEQY
.	TRBJ1-1	TRBV7-9	ASSPWGQGALNTEAF
.	TRBJ1-2	TRBV9	ASSVDSGGYGYT
few	TRBJ2-1	TRBV4-1	ASSQRSGGQLYNEQF
.	TRBJ2-1	TRBV18	ASSPTGYEQF
.	TRBJ2-3	TRBV5-1	ASSSRGSSTDTQY
.	TRBJ1-2	TRBV7-9	ASSYLPRQGWYGYT
.	TRBJ1-5	TRBV9	ASSSTGENQPQH
.	TRBJ2-1	TRBV7-9	ASSLARGSYNEQF
.	TRBJ2-3	TRBV18	ASSPRRGEGLLADTQY
few	TRBJ1-1	TRBV9	ASALFMNTEAF
.	TRBJ2-7	TRBV4-2	ASSQGPGTGTEQY
once	TRBJ2-7	TRBV6-5	ASGGIYEQY
.	TRBJ2-3	TRBV7-3	ASRRTGSTDTQY
.	TRBJ1-3	TRBV9	ASSPTPRGSGNTIY
few	TRBJ2-5	TRBV19	ASSLAGGRQETQY
.	TRBJ1-1	TRBV6-1	ASRDRGGNTEAF
few	TRBJ2-3	TRBV18	ASSPRRVRGVDTQY
.	TRBJ2-1	TRBV18	ASSPPGLAAIAYNEQF
few	TRBJ2-7	TRBV5-1	ASSLQGPTSYEQY
few	TRBJ2-5	TRBV11-2	ASSSRGTGYQETQY
.	TRBJ2-1	TRBV7-6	ASSSRGLENEQF
few	TRBJ2-7	TRBV7-2	ASSLDGNEQY
.	TRBJ1-4	TRBV4-3	ASSQVTLSEKLF
few	TRBJ2-2	TRBV7-6	ASSLAGLNTGELF
.	TRBJ1-4	TRBV19	ASRGQGDATNEKLF
.	TRBJ2-5	TRBV30	AWSVPGQGILWQETQY
.	TRBJ1-2	TRBV4-1	ASSQEGTGIGYT
.	TRBJ1-2	TRBV7-9	SSSLGRVLGYT
.	TRBJ2-4	TRBV6-5	ASSRQGIQY
.	TRBJ2-2	TRBV30	AWRQASNTGELF
.	TRBJ2-7	TRBV7-6	ASSFGDRGDYEQY